This T cell receptor beta chain was recovered during a study of blood T cell repertoires in COVID-19. Study-wide background: Whether acute or convalescent, the COVID-19 samples came from the United States, Italy and Spain. PBMCs, B-cell-depleted T cells, or T cells provided the cDNA or gDNA that made up the material.

Original analysis: How many nucleated cells were present was estimated from reference gene primer amplification. The data were produced by immunoSEQ multiplex PCR, yet TCRdb's version contains in-frame clones alone and is incomplete. The V and J calls and clone size were taken over from that table, and D and trimming were inferred from the DNA. The sample carries about 130,000 clones, about 94% recorded once. Enrolment of Seattle patients took place during active infection, and they were followed longitudinally. The length of the CDR3 is 15 residues. The trim removed 3 bases at V and 4 bases at J, leaving 8 bases unmatched. Germline lookup yields CDR1 KGHSH and CDR2 LQKENI.

This chain links TRBV18 with TRBJ1-1; 7 bases are a match to TRBD1. This TCR came from a man in his fifties or sixties with COVID-19, enrolled during active disease. Input material: peripheral blood. The chain's CDR3 is CASSPSEGGGTEAFF. CDR3 coding DNA: TGTGCCAGCTCACCCTCGGAAGGGGGCGGCACTGAAGCTTTCTTT.